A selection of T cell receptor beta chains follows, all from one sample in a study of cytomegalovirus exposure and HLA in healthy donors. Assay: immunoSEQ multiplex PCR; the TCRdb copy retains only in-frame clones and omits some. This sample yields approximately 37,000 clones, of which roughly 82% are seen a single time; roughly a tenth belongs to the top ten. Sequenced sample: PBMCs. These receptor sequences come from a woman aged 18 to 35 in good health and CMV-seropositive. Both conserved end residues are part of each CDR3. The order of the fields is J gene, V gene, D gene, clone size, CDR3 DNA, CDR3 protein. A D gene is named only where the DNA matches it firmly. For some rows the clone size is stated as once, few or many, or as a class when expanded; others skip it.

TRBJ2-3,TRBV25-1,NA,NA,TGTGCCAGCAGGCTGGACTCCAGAGATACGCAGTATTTT,CASRLDSRDTQYF
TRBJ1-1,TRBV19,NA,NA,TGTGCCAGTAGTATAAGCGGAGGGAACAGGCACGAAGCTTTCTTT,CASSISGGNRHEAFF
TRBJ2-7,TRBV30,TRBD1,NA,TGTGCCTGGAGTGTACAGGGGACAAGCGAGCAGTACTTC,CAWSVQGTSEQYF
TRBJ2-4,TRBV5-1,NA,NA,TGCGCCAGCAGCTCTGGACCGGGATACAAAAACATTCAGTACTTC,CASSSGPGYKNIQYF
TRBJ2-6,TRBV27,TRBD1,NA,TGTGCCAGCAGTTTATTGTTGACAGGGGGCGCTGGGGCCAACGTCCTGACTTTC,CASSLLLTGGAGANVLTF
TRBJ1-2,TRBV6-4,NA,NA,TGTGCCAGCAGTGAGAACGGACAAGCTAACTATGGCTACACCTTC,CASSENGQANYGYTF
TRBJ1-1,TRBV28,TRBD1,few,TGTGCCAGCAAACGGACAGGACCGAACACTGAAGCTTTCTTT,CASKRTGPNTEAFF
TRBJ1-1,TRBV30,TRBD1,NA,TGTGCCTACAGGGGTCGCATGAACACTGAAGCTTTCTTT,CAYRGRMNTEAFF
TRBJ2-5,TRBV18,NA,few,TGTGCCAGCTCACACCCGGCGAGGGGGGGACCCGGGGACCAGTACTTC,CASSHPARGGPGDQYF
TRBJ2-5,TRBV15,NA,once,TGTGCCACCAGCGGACGTGGGGGCGAAGAGACCCAGTACTTC,CATSGRGGEETQYF
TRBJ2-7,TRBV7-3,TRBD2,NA,TGTGCCAGCAGCCACGGACTAGCGGGACCCCAATCCTACGAGCAGTACTTC,CASSHGLAGPQSYEQYF
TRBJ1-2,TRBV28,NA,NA,TGTGCCAGCAGTTCCCGGGGGGGTCATGATGGCTACACCTTC,CASSSRGGHDGYTF
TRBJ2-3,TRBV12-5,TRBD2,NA,TGTGCTAGTGAACTAGCGGGGGCCCGCACAGATACGCAGTATTTT,CASELAGARTDTQYF
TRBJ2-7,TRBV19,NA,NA,TGTGCCAGTAGTATAGAAGGAGCCTACGAGCAGTACTTC,CASSIEGAYEQYF
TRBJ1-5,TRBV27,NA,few,TGTGCCAGCTGCCAACAGGGCCTCAGCAATCAGCCCCAGCATTTT,CASCQQGLSNQPQHF
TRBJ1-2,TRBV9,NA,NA,TGTGCCAGCTCGTTAATTGACAGCTATGGCTACACCTTC,CASSLIDSYGYTF
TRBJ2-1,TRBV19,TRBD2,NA,TGTGCCAGTAGTATCTGGACTAGCGGGAGGGGTGAGCAGTTCTTC,CASSIWTSGRGEQFF
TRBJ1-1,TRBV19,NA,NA,TGTGCCAGTAGTTCCACCGGGCCAGGGGAAACTGAAGCTTTCTTT,CASSSTGPGETEAFF
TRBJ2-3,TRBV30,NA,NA,TGTGCCTGGACGAGGTCCGGCCGAAGCACAGATACGCAGTATTTT,CAWTRSGRSTDTQYF
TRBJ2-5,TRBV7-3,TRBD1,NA,TGTGCCAGCAGCTCAGGACAGGGGAATGATCAAGAGACCCAGTACTTC,CASSSGQGNDQETQYF
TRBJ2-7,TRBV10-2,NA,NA,TGCGCCAGCAGTCTTCCGGAGGGCCGGTACGAGCAGTACTTC,CASSLPEGRYEQYF
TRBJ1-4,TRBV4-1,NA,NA,TGCGCCAGCAGCCGGATTGTGGACAGACGGGGTGAAAAACTGTTTTTT,CASSRIVDRRGEKLFF
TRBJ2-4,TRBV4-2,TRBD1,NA,TGTGCCAGCAGCCCTATCGGACAGGGCGACATTCAGTACTTC,CASSPIGQGDIQYF
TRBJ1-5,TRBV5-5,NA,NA,TGTGCCAGCAGCGCTCAGGGAAGCAATCAGCCCCAGCATTTT,CASSAQGSNQPQHF
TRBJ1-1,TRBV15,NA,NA,TGTGCCACCAGCAGGACAAACTTGAACACTGAAGCTTTCTTT,CATSRTNLNTEAFF
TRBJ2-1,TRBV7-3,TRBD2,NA,TGTGCCAGCAGCCTCGGGGGGGTAGCGGGAGGCAGTGAGCAGTTCTTC,CASSLGGVAGGSEQFF
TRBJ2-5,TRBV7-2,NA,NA,TGTGCCAGCAGCTCACACGGGACTCTACGAGCCGAGGAGCAGTACTTC,CASSSHGTLRAEEQYF